This entry describes one T cell receptor beta chain. The antigen is unknown. In the same sample, other DNA sequences code for this CDR3. The germline V gene encodes CDR1 SGDLS and CDR2 YYNGEE. CDR3 size: 18 residues. Trimming left V 0 bases short and J 0 bases short, with 13 bases between. This entry is derived from a study of radiation and T cells in renal cell carcinoma. Study-level findings and limits: In blood, top tumor clones expanded by 2 weeks, shrinking by 4.

Described time point: baseline pretreatment blood. Treatment reported: 15 Gy SBRT to primary tumor, nephrectomy 4 weeks later. Measured with immunoSEQ multiplex PCR; TCRdb has only the in-frame clones, and not every one. The data hold approximately 100,000 clones, with 75% to 90% observed a single time. The clonotype comes from a man over 45 with renal cell carcinoma. V usage is TRBV9 and J usage is TRBJ2-6; weak D call: TRBD1 (6 bases). Sequenced material: blood, taken from a patient whose treatment included radiotherapy and nephrectomy. The CDR3 region has the DNA TGTGCCAGCAGCGTAGTGAGTGGACAGAGCTCTGGGGCCAACGTCCTGACTTTC. Translated, it gives CASSVVSGQSSGANVLTF.